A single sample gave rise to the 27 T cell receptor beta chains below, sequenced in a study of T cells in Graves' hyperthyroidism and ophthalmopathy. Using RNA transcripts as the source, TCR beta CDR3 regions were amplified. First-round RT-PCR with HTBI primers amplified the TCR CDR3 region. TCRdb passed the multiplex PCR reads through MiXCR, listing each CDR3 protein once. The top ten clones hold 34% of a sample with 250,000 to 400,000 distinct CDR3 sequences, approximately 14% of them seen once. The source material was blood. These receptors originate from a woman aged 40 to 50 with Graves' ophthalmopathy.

The CDR3, as DNA: TGTGCCAGCAGTTACCACAAAGGGAACACTGAAGCTTTCTTT. It codes for CASSYHKGNTEAFF. This rearrangement joins TRBV6-5 to TRBJ1-1; unclear D gene. Germline V CDR1 and CDR2: MNHEY, SVGAGI. With 2 bases removed from V and 1 base from J, the gap between germline ends came to 8 bases. CDR3 length: 14 amino acids.

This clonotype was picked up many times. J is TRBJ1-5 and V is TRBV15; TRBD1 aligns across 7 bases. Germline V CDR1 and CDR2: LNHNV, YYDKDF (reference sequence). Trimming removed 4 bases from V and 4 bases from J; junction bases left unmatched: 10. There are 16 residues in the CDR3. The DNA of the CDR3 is TGTGCCACCAGCAACCTTAGACAGGGCCGTAATCAGCCCCAGCATTTT. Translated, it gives CATSNLRQGRNQPQHF.

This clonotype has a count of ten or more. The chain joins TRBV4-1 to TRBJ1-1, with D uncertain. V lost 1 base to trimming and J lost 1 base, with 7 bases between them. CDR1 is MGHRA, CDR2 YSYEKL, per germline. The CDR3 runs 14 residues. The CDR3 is CASSQVDQNTEAFF. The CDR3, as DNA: TGCGCCAGCAGCCAAGTCGATCAGAACACTGAAGCTTTCTTT.

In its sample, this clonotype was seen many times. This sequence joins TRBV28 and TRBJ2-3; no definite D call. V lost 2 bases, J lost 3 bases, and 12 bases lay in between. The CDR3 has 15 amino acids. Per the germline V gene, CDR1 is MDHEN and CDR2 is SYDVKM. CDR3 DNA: TGTGCCAGCAGTTTAAGGCAGGTTCGGACAGATACGCAGTATTTT. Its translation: CASSLRQVRTDTQYF.

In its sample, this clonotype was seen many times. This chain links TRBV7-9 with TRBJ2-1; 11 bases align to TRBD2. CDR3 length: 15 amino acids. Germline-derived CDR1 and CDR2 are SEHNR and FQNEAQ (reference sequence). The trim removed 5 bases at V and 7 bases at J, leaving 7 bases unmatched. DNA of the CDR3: TGTGCCAGCAGCCGGACTAGCGGGCGTCGGAATGAGCAGTTCTTC. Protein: CASSRTSGRRNEQFF. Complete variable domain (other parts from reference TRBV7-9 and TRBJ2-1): DTGVSQNPRHKITKRGQNVTFRCDPISEHNRLYWYRQTLGQGPEFLTYFQNEAQLEKSRLLSDRFSAERPKGSFSTLEIQRTEQGDSAMYLCASSRTSGRRNEQFFGPGTRLTVL.

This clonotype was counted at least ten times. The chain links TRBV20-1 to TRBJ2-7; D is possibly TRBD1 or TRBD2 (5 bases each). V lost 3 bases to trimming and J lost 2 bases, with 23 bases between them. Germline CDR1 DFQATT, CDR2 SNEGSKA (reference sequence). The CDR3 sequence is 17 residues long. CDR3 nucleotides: TGCAGTGCTAGGGAGTTGGGGACCCGGGACGTTACCTACGAGCAGTACTTC. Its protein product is CSARELGTRDVTYEQYF.

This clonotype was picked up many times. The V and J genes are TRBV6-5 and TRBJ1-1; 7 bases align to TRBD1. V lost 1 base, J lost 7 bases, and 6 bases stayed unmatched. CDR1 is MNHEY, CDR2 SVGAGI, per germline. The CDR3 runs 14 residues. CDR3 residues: CASSYLGTALEAFF. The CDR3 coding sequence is TGTGCCAGCAGTTACTTGGGGACAGCCCTTGAAGCTTTCTTT.

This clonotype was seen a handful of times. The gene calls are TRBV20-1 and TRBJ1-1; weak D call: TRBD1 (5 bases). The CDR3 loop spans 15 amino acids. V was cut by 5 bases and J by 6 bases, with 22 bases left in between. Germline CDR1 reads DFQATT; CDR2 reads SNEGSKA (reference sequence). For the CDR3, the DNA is TGCAGTGCTTTCGACAGATCCTCAATGAAGGCTGAAGCTTTCTTT. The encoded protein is CSAFDRSSMKAEAFF.

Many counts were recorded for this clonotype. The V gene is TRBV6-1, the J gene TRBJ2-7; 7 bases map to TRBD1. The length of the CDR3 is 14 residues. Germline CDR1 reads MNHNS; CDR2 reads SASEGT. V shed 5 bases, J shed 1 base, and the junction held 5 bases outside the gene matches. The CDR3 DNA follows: TGTGCCAGCAGTTTCCGACAGGGATCCTACGAGCAGTACTTC. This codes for CASSFRQGSYEQYF.

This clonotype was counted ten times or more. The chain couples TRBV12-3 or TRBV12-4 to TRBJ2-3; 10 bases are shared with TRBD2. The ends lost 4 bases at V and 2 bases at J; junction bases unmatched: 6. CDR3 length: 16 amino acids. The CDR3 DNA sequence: TGTGCCAGCAGTTGGAGCGGGGGGGCCCCCACAGATACGCAGTATTTT. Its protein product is CASSWSGGAPTDTQYF.

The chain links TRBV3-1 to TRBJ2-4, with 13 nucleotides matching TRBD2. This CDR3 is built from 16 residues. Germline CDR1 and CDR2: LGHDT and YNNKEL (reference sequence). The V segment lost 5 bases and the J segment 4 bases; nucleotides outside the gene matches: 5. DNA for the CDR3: TGTGCCAGCAGCAACCTACTAGCGGGAGGGAAAAACATTCAGTACTTC. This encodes CASSNLLAGGKNIQYF.

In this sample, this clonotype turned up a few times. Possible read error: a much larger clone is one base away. The CDR3 loop is CASSRKSGGASGGSYEQYF. DNA of the CDR3: TGTGCCAGCAGCCGAAAGAGCGGCGGGGCTAGCGGGGGTTCCTACGAGCAGTACTTC. This rearrangement joins TRBV7-2 to TRBJ2-7; TRBD2 matches at 10 bases. Trimming at V came to 5 bases and at J to 1 base, leaving 17 bases not matched to a gene. The CDR3 length is 19 residues. Germline assignment: CDR1 SGHTA and CDR2 FQGNSA.

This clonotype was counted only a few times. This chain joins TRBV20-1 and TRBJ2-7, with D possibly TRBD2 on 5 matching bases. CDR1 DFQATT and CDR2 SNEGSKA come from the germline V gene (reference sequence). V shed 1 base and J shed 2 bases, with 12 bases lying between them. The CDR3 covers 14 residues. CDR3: CSARGSDGTYEQYF. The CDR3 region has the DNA TGCAGTGCTAGAGGATCGGACGGGACCTACGAGCAGTACTTC.

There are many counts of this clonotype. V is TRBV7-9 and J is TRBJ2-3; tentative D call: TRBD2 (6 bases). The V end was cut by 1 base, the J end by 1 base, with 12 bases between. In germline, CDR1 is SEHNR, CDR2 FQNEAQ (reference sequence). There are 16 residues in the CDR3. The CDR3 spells CASSLGQVAGTDTQYF. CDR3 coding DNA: TGTGCCAGCAGCTTAGGCCAGGTAGCGGGCACAGATACGCAGTATTTT.

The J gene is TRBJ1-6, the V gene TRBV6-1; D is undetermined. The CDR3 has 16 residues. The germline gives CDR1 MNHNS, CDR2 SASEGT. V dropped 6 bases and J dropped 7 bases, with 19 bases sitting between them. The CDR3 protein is CASSFGIGSGNSPLHF. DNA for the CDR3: TGTGCCAGCAGCTTCGGGATAGGGTCGGGGAATTCACCCCTCCACTTT.

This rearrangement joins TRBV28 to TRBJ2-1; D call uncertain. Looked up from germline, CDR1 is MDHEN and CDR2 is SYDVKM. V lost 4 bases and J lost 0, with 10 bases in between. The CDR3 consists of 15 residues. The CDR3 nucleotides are TGTGCCAGCAGTTCCCCCTCGAGCTCCTACAATGAGCAGTTCTTC. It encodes CASSSPSSSYNEQFF.

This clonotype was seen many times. In DNA, the CDR3 is TGTGCCAGCAGGCTCGACGTGGTCTATGGCTACACCTTC. This translates into CASRLDVVYGYTF. The J gene is TRBJ1-2, the V gene TRBV28; D remains unclear. The CDR3 extends over 13 amino acids. Trimming cost V 6 bases and J 4 bases, with 12 bases left between them. Germline CDR1 and CDR2: MDHEN and SYDVKM.

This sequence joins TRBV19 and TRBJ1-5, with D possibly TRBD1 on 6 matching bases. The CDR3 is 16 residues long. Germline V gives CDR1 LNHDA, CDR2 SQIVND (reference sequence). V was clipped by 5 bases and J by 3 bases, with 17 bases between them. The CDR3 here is CASSSLSQGYNQPQHF. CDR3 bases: TGTGCCAGTAGTTCGCTCTCACAGGGATACAATCAGCCCCAGCATTTT.

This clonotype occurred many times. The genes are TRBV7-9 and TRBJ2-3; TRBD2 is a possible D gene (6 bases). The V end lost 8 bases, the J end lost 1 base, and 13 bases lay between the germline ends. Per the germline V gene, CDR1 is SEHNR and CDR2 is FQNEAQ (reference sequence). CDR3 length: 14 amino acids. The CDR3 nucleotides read TGTGCCAGCGGCCTTTCTAGCGGCACAGATACGCAGTATTTT. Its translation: CASGLSSGTDTQYF.

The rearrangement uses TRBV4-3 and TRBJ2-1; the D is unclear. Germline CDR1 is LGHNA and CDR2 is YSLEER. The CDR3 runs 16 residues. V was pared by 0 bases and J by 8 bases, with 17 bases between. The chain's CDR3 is CASSQDWVTIPDEQFF. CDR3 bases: TGCGCCAGCAGCCAAGATTGGGTCACTATACCAGATGAGCAGTTCTTC.

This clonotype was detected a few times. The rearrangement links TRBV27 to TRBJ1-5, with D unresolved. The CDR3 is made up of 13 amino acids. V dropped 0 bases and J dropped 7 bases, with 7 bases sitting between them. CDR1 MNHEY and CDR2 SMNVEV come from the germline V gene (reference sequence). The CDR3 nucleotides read TGTGCCAGCAGTTTATCCGGGCTCCAGCCCCAGCATTTT. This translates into CASSLSGLQPQHF.

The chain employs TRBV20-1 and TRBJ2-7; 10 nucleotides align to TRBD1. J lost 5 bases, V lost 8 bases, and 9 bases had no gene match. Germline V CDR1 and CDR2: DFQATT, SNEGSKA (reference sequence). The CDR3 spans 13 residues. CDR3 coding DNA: TGCAGTAGTAGACAGGGGGCTCGCCACGAGCAGTACTTC. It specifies CSSRQGARHEQYF.

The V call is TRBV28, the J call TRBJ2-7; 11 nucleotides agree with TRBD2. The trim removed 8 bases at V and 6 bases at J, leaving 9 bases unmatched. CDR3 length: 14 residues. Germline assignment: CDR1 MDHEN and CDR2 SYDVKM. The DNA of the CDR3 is TGTGCCAGCGGTTCGACTAGCGGGACTCTCGAGCAGTACTTC. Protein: CASGSTSGTLEQYF.

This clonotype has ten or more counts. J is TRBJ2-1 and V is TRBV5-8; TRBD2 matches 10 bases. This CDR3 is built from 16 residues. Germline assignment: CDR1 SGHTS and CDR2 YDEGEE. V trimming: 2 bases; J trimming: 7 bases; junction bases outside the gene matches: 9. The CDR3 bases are TGTGCCAGCAGCTTAGATCGTACTAGCGGGATAAATGAGCAGTTCTTC. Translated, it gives CASSLDRTSGINEQFF.

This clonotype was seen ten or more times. The CDR3, as DNA: TGTGCCAGCACCCTCGACCCAGGGGGAGGGGGATCCTACGAGCAGTACTTC. Residues: CASTLDPGGGGSYEQYF. This chain joins TRBV28 and TRBJ2-7; TRBD1 or TRBD2 may be the D gene (7 bases each). V was trimmed by 7 bases and J by 1 base, leaving 23 bases between them. CDR1 MDHEN and CDR2 SYDVKM come from the germline V gene. The CDR3 spans 17 residues.

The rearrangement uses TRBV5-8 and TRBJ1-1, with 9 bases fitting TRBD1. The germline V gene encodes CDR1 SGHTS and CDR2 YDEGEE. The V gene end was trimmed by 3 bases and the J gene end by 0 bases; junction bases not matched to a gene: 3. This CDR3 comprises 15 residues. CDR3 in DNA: TGTGCCAGCAGCTCCGGGACAGGGATGAACACTGAAGCTTTCTTT. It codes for CASSSGTGMNTEAFF.

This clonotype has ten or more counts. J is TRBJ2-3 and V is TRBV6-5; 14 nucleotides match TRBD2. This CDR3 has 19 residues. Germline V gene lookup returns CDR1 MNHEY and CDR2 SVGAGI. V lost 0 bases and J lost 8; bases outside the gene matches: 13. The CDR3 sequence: CASSYSAFLKTSGGGTQYF. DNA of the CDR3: TGTGCCAGCAGTTACTCTGCTTTTCTTAAGACTAGCGGGGGGGGTACGCAGTATTTT.